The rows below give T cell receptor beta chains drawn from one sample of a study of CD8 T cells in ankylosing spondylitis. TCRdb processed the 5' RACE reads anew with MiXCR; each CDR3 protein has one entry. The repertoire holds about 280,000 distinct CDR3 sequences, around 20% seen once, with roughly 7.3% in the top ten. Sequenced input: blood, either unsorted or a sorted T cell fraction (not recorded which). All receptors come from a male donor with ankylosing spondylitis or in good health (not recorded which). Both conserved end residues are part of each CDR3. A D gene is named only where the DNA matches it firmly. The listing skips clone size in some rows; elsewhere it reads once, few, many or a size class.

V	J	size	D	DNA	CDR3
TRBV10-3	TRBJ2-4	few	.	TGTGCCATCAGCACCGGGACACATCTAGCCAAAAACATTCAGTACTTC	CAISTGTHLAKNIQYF
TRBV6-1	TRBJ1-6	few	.	TGTGCCAGCAGTCATCCGGGGCGTCAGATGGGAAGGAATTCACCCCTCCACTTT	CASSHPGRQMGRNSPLHF
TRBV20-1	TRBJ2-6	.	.	TGCAGTGCTAGAGTAGGAGCCAACGTCCTGACTTTC	CSARVGANVLTF
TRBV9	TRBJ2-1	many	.	TGTGCCAGCAGCGTCCACACAGGGAGGAATGAGCAGTTCTTC	CASSVHTGRNEQFF
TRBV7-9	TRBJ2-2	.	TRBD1	TGTGCCAGCAGCTGGGGACAGGCGAACACCGGGGAGCTGTTTTTT	CASSWGQANTGELFF
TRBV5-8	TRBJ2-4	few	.	TGTGCCAGCAGCTTGGGACTGGGGACATCTACCAAAAACATTCAGTACTTC	CASSLGLGTSTKNIQYF
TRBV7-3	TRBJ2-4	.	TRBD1	TGTGCCAGCAGCTTCCGGGACAGGGGCCTCGGGGACATTCAGTACTTC	CASSFRDRGLGDIQYF
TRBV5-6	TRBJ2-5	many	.	TGTGCCAGCAGCTCACGATTTACAAGACACCAAGAGACCCAGTACTTC	CASSSRFTRHQETQYF
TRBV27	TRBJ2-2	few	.	TGTGCCAGCAGTTTATGGGAAACCGGGGAGCTGTTTTTT	CASSLWETGELFF
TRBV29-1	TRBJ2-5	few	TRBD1	TGCAGCGTTACCCGGGACAGGCTCCCCGAGACCCAGTACTTC	CSVTRDRLPETQYF
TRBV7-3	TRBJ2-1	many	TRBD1	TGTGCCAGCAGCAAACAGGGGGCGCAATTCAATGAGCAGTTCTTC	CASSKQGAQFNEQFF
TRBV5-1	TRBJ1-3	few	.	TGCGCCAGCAGCCCCGGAGGCTACGGAAACACCATATATTTT	CASSPGGYGNTIYF
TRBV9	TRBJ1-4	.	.	TGTGCCAGCAGCGACGTGGGGACGGACAATGAAAAACTGTTTTTT	CASSDVGTDNEKLFF
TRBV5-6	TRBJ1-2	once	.	TGTGCCAGCAGCTTGGGTCTGGGAGGATCCTATGGCTACACCTTC	CASSLGLGGSYGYTF
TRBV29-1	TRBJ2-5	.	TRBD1	TGCAGCGTTGGAGCAGGGGGTCAGGTAGAGACCCAGTACTTC	CSVGAGGQVETQYF
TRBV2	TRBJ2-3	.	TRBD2	TGTGCCAGCAGTGAAGTGAGGACTAGCGGGAGGGGTACAAGCACAGATACGCAGTATTTT	CASSEVRTSGRGTSTDTQYF
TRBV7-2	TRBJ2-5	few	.	TGTGCCAGCAGCTTAGGCTGGCAGGGGACGGAGACCCAGTACTTC	CASSLGWQGTETQYF
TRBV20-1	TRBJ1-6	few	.	TGCAGTGCTAGAGATTCGTGGCGGGGAAATTCACCCCTCCACTTT	CSARDSWRGNSPLHF
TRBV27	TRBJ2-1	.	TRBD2	TGTGCCAGCAGTTCCCCGGGACTAGCGGGAGGAGGTAACTCCTACAATGAGCAGTTCTTC	CASSSPGLAGGGNSYNEQFF
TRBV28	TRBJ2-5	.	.	TGTGCCAGCAGTTTAGTCTATGGGGCTGAAATGGACGAGACCCTGTACTTC	CASSLVYGAEMDETLYF
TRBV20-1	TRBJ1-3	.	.	TGCAGTGTCCCGGCGGACTCTGGAAACACCATATATTTT	CSVPADSGNTIYF
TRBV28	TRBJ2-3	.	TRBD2	TGTGCCACGGGACTAGCGCTTGGTTTCGCTGCGACAGATACGCAGTATTTT	CATGLALGFAATDTQYF
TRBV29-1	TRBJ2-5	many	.	TGCAGCGTTGCCCCTGGGGAGACCCAGTACTTC	CSVAPGETQYF
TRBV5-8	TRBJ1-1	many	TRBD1	TGTGCCAGCAGCTTGTGGGCAGGGGGCACTGAAGCTTTCTTT	CASSLWAGGTEAFF
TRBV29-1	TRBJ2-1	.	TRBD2	TGCAGCGCCCGAGGGTGGGCGGGAGTATCTAAGGACAATGAGCAGTTCTTC	CSARGWAGVSKDNEQFF
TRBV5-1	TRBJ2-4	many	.	TGCGCCAGCAGCCAAAATAGCGGAGGGCGGGGTGCCATTCAGTACTTC	CASSQNSGGRGAIQYF
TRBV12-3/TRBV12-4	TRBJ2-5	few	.	TGTGCCAGCAGTGGGAGTTCAGAGACCCAGTACTTC	CASSGSSETQYF
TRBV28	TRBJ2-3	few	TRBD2	TGTGCCAGCAGCTCCAGCGGGAGGGCCGGCACAGATACGCAGTATTTT	CASSSSGRAGTDTQYF
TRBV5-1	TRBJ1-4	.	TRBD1	TGCGCCAGTAGCCTAACCGGACAGGGTGCTAATGAAAAACTGTTTTTT	CASSLTGQGANEKLFF
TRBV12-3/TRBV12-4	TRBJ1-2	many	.	TGTGCCAGCAGTTCATGGGGAAACTATGGCTACACCTTC	CASSSWGNYGYTF
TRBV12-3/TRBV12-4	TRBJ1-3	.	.	TGTGCCAGCAGTTTAGAGAGGGGAAACACCGTATATTTT	CASSLERGNTVYF
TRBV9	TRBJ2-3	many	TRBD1	TGTGCCAGCAGCGTATCATCCAGGGGGCGGACAGATACGCAGTATTTT	CASSVSSRGRTDTQYF
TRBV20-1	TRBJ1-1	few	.	TGCAGTGCTAGCCCCCGGGACAAGGGCTGGACTGAAGCTTTCTTT	CSASPRDKGWTEAFF
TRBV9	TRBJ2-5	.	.	TGTGCCAGCAGCGTAGGTATCAGGACCGGACAGCAAGAGACCCAGTACTTC	CASSVGIRTGQQETQYF
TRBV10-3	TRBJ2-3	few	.	TGTGCCATCAGTGCGTTAGAATCGCGGGATACGCAGTATTTT	CAISALESRDTQYF
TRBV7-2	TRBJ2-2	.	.	TGTGCCAGCAGCGCCCTCGGGGGTACCGGGGAGCTGTTTTTT	CASSALGGTGELFF
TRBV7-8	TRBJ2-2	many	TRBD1	TGTGCCAGCAGCTCCGGGACAGCGAACACCGGGGAGCTGTTTTTT	CASSSGTANTGELFF
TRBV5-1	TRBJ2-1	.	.	TGCGCCAGCAGCTCCGATCCGTCCTCCTACAATGAGCAGTTCTTC	CASSSDPSSYNEQFF
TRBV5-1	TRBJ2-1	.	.	TGCGCCAGCAATGAGGCTACCTACAATGAGCAGTTCTTC	CASNEATYNEQFF
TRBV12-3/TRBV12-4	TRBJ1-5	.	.	TGTGCCAGCAGTTTTTCAGGGGCCCGCAATCAGCCCCAGCATTTT	CASSFSGARNQPQHF
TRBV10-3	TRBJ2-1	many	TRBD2	TGTGCCATCAGTGAGACCAGTCCGGGACTAGCGCGCTACAATGAGCAGTTCTTC	CAISETSPGLARYNEQFF
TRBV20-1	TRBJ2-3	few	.	TGCAGTGCTAGCGGAGATACGCAGTATTTT	CSASGDTQYF
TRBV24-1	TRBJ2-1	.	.	TGTGCCACCAGTTCTGTGACGAATGAGCAGTTCTTC	CATSSVTNEQFF
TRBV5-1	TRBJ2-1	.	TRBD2	TGCGCCAGCAGCTCGCCTAGCGGGATTGGAAATGAGCAGTTCTTC	CASSSPSGIGNEQFF
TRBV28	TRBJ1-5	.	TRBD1	TGTGCCAGCAGCTCCGGGACAGGGGGCCATCAGCCCCAGCATTTT	CASSSGTGGHQPQHF
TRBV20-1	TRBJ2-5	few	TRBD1	TGCAGTGCTTGGGGACAGGGCGTAGATGAGACCCAGTACTTC	CSAWGQGVDETQYF
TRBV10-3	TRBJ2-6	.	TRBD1	TGTGCCATCACTGGACAGGGTACCAGCTCTGGGGCCAACGTCCTGACTTTC	CAITGQGTSSGANVLTF
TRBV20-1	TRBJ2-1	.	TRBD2	TGCAGTGCTCCTACCGCAGGGAGGGATGAGCAGTTCTTC	CSAPTAGRDEQFF
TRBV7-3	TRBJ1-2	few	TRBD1	TGTGCCAGCAGCCAAACGACAGGGAACCCACCTAACTATGGCTACACCTTC	CASSQTTGNPPNYGYTF
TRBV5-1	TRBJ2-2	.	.	TGCGCCAGCAGCTTGGGCCCGGGGATGTCGAACACCGGGGAGCTGTTTTTT	CASSLGPGMSNTGELFF